This entry lists 30 T cell receptor beta chains sequenced from one sample in a study of OX40 agonist ivuxolimab in advanced cancers. Some clones are missing from TCRdb's copy, which holds only in-frame ones; the method was immunoSEQ multiplex PCR. Of 35,000 to 45,000 clones listed, more than 70% are singletons. The sequences come from CD4+ or CD8+ T cells sorted from blood, collected in a trial of the OX40 agonist ivuxolimab. Receptor source: an adult with an advanced solid tumor such as melanoma, head and neck, liver or kidney cancer.

Points on this clone: Given the absence of the conserved phenylalanine or tryptophan at the CDR3 end, a read error is likely. The rearrangement uses TRBV18 and TRBJ1-3; 7 nucleotides align to TRBD1. Trimming cost V 3 bases and J 0 bases; bases outside gene matches: 8. CDR1 and CDR2 (germline): KGHSH, LQKENI. The CDR3 has 17 amino acids. In DNA form, the CDR3 reads TGTGCCAGCTCACCCCGACAGGGTACTAACTCTGGAAACACCATATATCTT. It encodes CASSPRQGTNSGNTIYL.

The chain links TRBV6-1 to TRBJ1-5, with unresolved D. Germline loops: CDR1 MNHNS, CDR2 SASEGT. The V end was cut by 2 bases, the J end by 0 bases, with 14 bases between. This CDR3 is 17 amino acids long. The CDR3 protein is CASSEMGRSYSNQPQHF. The DNA of the CDR3 is TGTGCCAGCAGTGAAATGGGCCGATCTTATAGCAATCAGCCCCAGCATTTT.

Only one count was recorded for this clone. The V gene is TRBV18, the J gene TRBJ2-3, with D maybe TRBD2 (6 bases). Per germline, CDR1 KGHSH and CDR2 LQKENI. The length of the CDR3 is 17 residues. The ends were cut back, 0 bases at V and 4 bases at J, with 17 bases in the middle. CDR3: CASSPPLERAAADTQYF. In nucleotides, the CDR3 is TGTGCCAGCTCACCACCCCTAGAGCGGGCCGCCGCAGATACGCAGTATTTT.

The chain has TRBV27 and TRBJ2-7; 9 nucleotides match TRBD1. The CDR3 runs to 15 residues. V lost 8 bases and J lost 0; bases outside the gene matches: 8. Germline values: CDR1 MNHEY, CDR2 SMNVEV (reference sequence). The DNA of the CDR3 is TGTGCCAGCGCTGGGACAGGGTCTAGCTCCTACGAGCAGTACTTC. Translation gives CASAGTGSSSYEQYF.

The rearrangement links TRBV10-3 to TRBJ1-1; unclear D gene. The CDR3 length is 13 residues. The germline CDR1 and CDR2 sequences are ENHRY and SYGVKD. V lost 3 bases and J lost 4, with 9 bases in between. The CDR3 spells CAISDGFGTEAFF. In DNA form, the CDR3 reads TGTGCCATCAGTGATGGGTTCGGCACTGAAGCTTTCTTT.

The chain uses TRBV29-1 and TRBJ2-3, with TRBD1 as a possible D gene (6 bases). The germline gives CDR1 SQVTM, CDR2 ANQGSEA. Trimming took 7 bases from V and 4 from J, leaving 12 bases between them. CDR3 length: 12 residues. The CDR3 region is CSADRWADTQYF. The CDR3 nucleotides read TGCAGCGCCGACAGGTGGGCAGATACGCAGTATTTT.

The chain joins TRBV5-1 to TRBJ2-1; D uncertain. The V gene lost 1 base and the J gene lost 7 bases, with 9 bases spanning the gap. The CDR3 is 13 amino acids. Germline V lookup: CDR1 SGHRS, CDR2 YFSETQ. The CDR3 bases are TGCGCCAGCAGCTTGAAACCGTCAAATGAGCAGTTCTTC. Amino acids: CASSLKPSNEQFF.

The V call is TRBV5-1, the J call TRBJ2-7, with 11 bases identical to TRBD2. CDR1 is SGHRS and CDR2 is YFSETQ in the germline V gene. The CDR3 runs 14 residues. V shed 4 bases and J 3 bases; nucleotides not matched to a gene: 3. CDR3 bases: TGCGCCAGCAGCGGACTAGCGGGTAACTACGAGCAGTACTTC. Protein product: CASSGLAGNYEQYF.

This chain joins TRBV7-2 and TRBJ1-1; TRBD1 matches 8 bases. Looked up from germline, CDR1 is SGHTA and CDR2 is FQGNSA. CDR3 length: 12 amino acids. Trimming took 2 bases from V and 12 from J; bases not matched to a gene: 5. The DNA for the CDR3 is TGTGCCAGCAGCTTACGGACAGGGAGTTCTTTCTTT. Residues: CASSLRTGSSFF.

The chain joins TRBV20-1 to TRBJ2-7; D is ambiguous. The germline gives CDR1 DFQATT, CDR2 SNEGSKA (reference sequence). The CDR3 has 11 residues. V lost 5 bases to trimming and J lost 3 bases, with 8 bases between them. DNA for the CDR3: TGCAGTGCTTTGGACGACTACGAGCAGTACTTC. It yields the protein CSALDDYEQYF.

This sequence joins TRBV18 and TRBJ2-5; D is ambiguous. Trimming left V 6 bases short and J 1 base short, with 6 bases between. This CDR3 is 12 amino acids long. Germline CDR1 is KGHSH and CDR2 is LQKENI. This CDR3 is CASSQFQETQYF. In DNA, the CDR3 is TGTGCCAGCTCTCAATTCCAAGAGACCCAGTACTTC.

V is TRBV23-1 and J is TRBJ2-7; TRBD1 or TRBD2 may be the D gene (6 bases each). TRBV23-1 has ORF status, its function being uncertain. The CDR3 has 19 amino acids. Trimming left V 1 base short and J 2 bases short, with 24 bases between. The CDR3 DNA reads TGCGCCAGCAGTCAATGGAGTTGTACAGCGGGCGGGACAACCTACGAGCAGTACTTC. Its translation is CASSQWSCTAGGTTYEQYF.

This clone was detected only once. The chain links TRBV19 to TRBJ2-7, with D possibly matching TRBD1 (5 bases). V was shortened by 1 base and J by 3 bases, with 7 bases between the two germline ends. The CDR3 consists of 13 residues. CDR1 LNHDA and CDR2 SQIVND come from the germline V gene (reference sequence). The CDR3 reads CASSIGGGYEQYF. For the CDR3, the DNA is TGTGCCAGTAGTATAGGGGGCGGCTACGAGCAGTACTTC.

The rearrangement uses TRBV6-5 and TRBJ1-4; D unclear. Germline lookup yields CDR1 MNHEY and CDR2 SVGAGI. The CDR3 covers 14 residues. With 5 bases removed from V and 4 bases from J, the gap between germline ends came to 11 bases. CDR3 amino acids: CASSPRWFNEKLFF. CDR3 bases: TGTGCCAGCAGTCCTCGATGGTTTAATGAAAAACTGTTTTTT.

This rearrangement joins TRBV6-1 to TRBJ2-1; possibly TRBD1 or TRBD2 for D (7 bases each). This CDR3 spans 15 amino acids. CDR1 and CDR2 from the germline V gene are MNHNS and SASEGT. V dropped 5 bases and J dropped 9 bases, with 20 bases sitting between them. CDR3: CASSKGGGGWSEQFF. The CDR3 DNA is TGTGCCAGCAGTAAAGGGGGAGGGGGCTGGAGTGAGCAGTTCTTC.

This sequence joins TRBV19 and TRBJ1-5; D is unclear. From germline, CDR1 is LNHDA and CDR2 SQIVND (reference sequence). Between the trimmed V and J ends, which lost 7 bases and 0 bases, there was a span of 7 bases. The CDR3 consists of 13 residues. CDR3 sequence reads: CASKRASNQPQHF. The CDR3 DNA reads as TGTGCCAGTAAGAGGGCTAGCAATCAGCCCCAGCATTTT.

The count of this clone is one. The chain recombines TRBV18 with TRBJ1-2, with TRBD1 matching over 10 bases. The germline gives CDR1 KGHSH, CDR2 LQKENI. The ends lost 3 bases at V and 3 bases at J; junction bases unmatched: 4. The CDR3 runs to 15 residues. The CDR3 is CASSPMDRGDYGYTF. CDR3 DNA sequence: TGTGCCAGCTCACCCATGGACAGGGGGGACTATGGCTACACCTTC.

The rearrangement joins TRBV2 to TRBJ2-1; possibly TRBD2 for D (5 bases). Per the germline V gene, CDR1 is SNHLY and CDR2 is FYNNEI. Trimming cost V 3 bases and J 8 bases, with 14 bases left between them. This CDR3 is built from 14 residues. CDR3 DNA: TGTGCCAGCAGTGAGTCCGAGGGAGCCTATGAGCAGTTCTTC. Translated: CASSESEGAYEQFF.

This chain uses TRBV11-2 with TRBJ2-3; the D gene is possibly TRBD2 (7 bases). The CDR3 spans 16 residues. Germline V gene lookup returns CDR1 SGHAT and CDR2 FQNNGV. V dropped 0 bases and J dropped 1 base, with 11 bases sitting between them. The CDR3: CASSLDRGGRTDTQYF. CDR3 coding DNA: TGTGCCAGCAGCTTAGATCGCGGGGGCCGCACAGATACGCAGTATTTT.

The V call is TRBV15, the J call TRBJ1-2; a weak D match, TRBD1 (5 bases). Germline V gene sequence: CDR1 LNHNV, CDR2 YYDKDF (reference sequence). Trimming took off 3 bases at V and 3 bases at J, with 11 bases between the two ends. The CDR3 runs 14 residues. CDR3 region: CATSSEQGYYGYTF. DNA for the CDR3: TGTGCCACCAGCAGCGAGCAGGGCTACTATGGCTACACCTTC.

Note on this clone: The sample carries other DNA sequences with the same CDR3. The V call is TRBV6-5, the J call TRBJ1-5, with TRBD1 matching over 7 bases. Germline trimming cut 6 bases from V and 10 bases from J; bases unmatched to any gene: 12. The CDR3 has 14 amino acids. Looked up from germline, CDR1 is MNHEY and CDR2 is SVGAGI. The CDR3 region is CASSAQGGPQPQHF. The CDR3 region has the DNA TGTGCCAGCAGCGCCCAGGGGGGCCCTCAACCCCAGCATTTT.

As DNA, the CDR3 is TGTGCCAGCAGCTTAGATGGGGGGTACTACACTGAAGCTTTCTTT. Translated: CASSLDGGYYTEAFF. V is TRBV7-9 and J is TRBJ1-1, with a weak D call TRBD1 (5 bases). V was shortened by 1 base and J by 3 bases, with 12 bases between the two germline ends. Germline V gene data show CDR1 as SEHNR and CDR2 as FQNEAQ (reference sequence). This CDR3 comprises 15 residues. Complete variable domain (other parts from reference TRBV7-9 and TRBJ1-1): DTGVSQNPRHKITKRGQNVTFRCDPISEHNRLYWYRQTLGQGPEFLTYFQNEAQLEKSRLLSDRFSAERPKGSFSTLEIQRTEQGDSAMYLCASSLDGGYYTEAFFGQGTRLTVV.

The sample holds a few counts of this clone. The chain joins TRBV28 to TRBJ1-2; D not certain. CDR1 is MDHEN, CDR2 SYDVKM, per germline. The CDR3 consists of 13 residues. Trimming cost V 6 bases and J 3 bases, with 11 bases left between them. The CDR3 sequence: CASSTPSDYGYTF. CDR3 DNA sequence: TGTGCCAGCAGCACTCCCTCCGACTATGGCTACACCTTC.

This clone has just one count. This chain connects TRBV30 to TRBJ2-3; no clear D gene. V was trimmed by 4 bases and J by 1 base, leaving 9 bases between them. There are 13 residues in the CDR3. Germline CDR1 is GTSNPN and CDR2 is SVGIG (reference sequence). The CDR3 reads CAWNRGGTDTQYF. The CDR3 region has the DNA TGTGCCTGGAACCGTGGCGGCACAGATACGCAGTATTTT.

The chain combines TRBV7-3 with TRBJ2-1, with D possibly being TRBD2 (7 bases). The CDR3 loop spans 15 amino acids. V shed 2 bases and J shed 0 bases, with 8 bases lying between them. The germline CDR1 and CDR2 sequences are SGHTA and FQGTGA. The CDR3 DNA sequence: TGTGCCAGCAGCTTAGGGGGGGCCTCCTACAATGAGCAGTTCTTC. It yields the protein CASSLGGASYNEQFF. Complete variable domain (other parts from reference TRBV7-3 and TRBJ2-1): GAGVSQTPSNKVTEKGKYVELRCDPISGHTALYWYRQSLGQGPEFLIYFQGTGAADDSGLPNDRFFAVRPEGSVSTLKIQRTERGDSAVYLCASSLGGASYNEQFFGPGTRLTVL.

The sample holds a few counts of this clone. CDR3 region: CASSARGAPGDTQYF. The DNA of the CDR3 is TGTGCCAGCAGTGCTCGGGGGGCCCCGGGAGATACGCAGTATTTT. The gene calls are TRBV9 and TRBJ2-3; TRBD2 is a possible D gene (7 bases). Germline V gene sequence: CDR1 SGDLS, CDR2 YYNGEE. V was trimmed by 5 bases and J by 5 bases, leaving 18 bases between them. The CDR3 covers 15 residues.

In its sample, this clone was seen a few times. J is TRBJ2-3 and V is TRBV4-1, with D perhaps matching TRBD1 or TRBD2 (5 bases each). Deletions cut 3 bases from V and 2 bases from J, with 12 bases between. This CDR3 is built from 15 residues. CDR1 and CDR2 from the germline V gene are MGHRA and YSYEKL. DNA for the CDR3: TGCGCCAGCAGCCAGGGGCGCGGGTTCACAGATACGCAGTATTTT. Translation gives CASSQGRGFTDTQYF.

As regards this clone: The sample has other DNA sequences that encode this CDR3 too. The rearrangement links TRBV2 to TRBJ1-4; a possible D gene is TRBD1 (5 bases). Trimming pared 6 bases from V and 5 bases from J, leaving 13 bases between. The CDR3 consists of 14 residues. The V gene's germline CDR1 is SNHLY and CDR2 FYNNEI. The CDR3 loop is CASRAGQLNEKLFF. The DNA for the CDR3 is TGTGCCAGCAGGGCAGGGCAACTAAATGAAAAACTGTTTTTT.

This chain connects TRBV19 to TRBJ1-1; possibly TRBD1 for D (5 bases). Per germline, CDR1 LNHDA and CDR2 SQIVND (reference sequence). With 5 bases removed from V and 8 bases from J, the gap between germline ends came to 12 bases. The CDR3 consists of 12 residues. The CDR3 is CASSATGEEAFF. CDR3 DNA sequence: TGTGCCAGTAGTGCTACAGGAGAAGAAGCTTTCTTT.

The V call is TRBV7-2, the J call TRBJ2-5; possible D gene TRBD2, 5 bases. The CDR3 is made up of 13 amino acids. Germline assignment: CDR1 SGHTA and CDR2 FQGNSA. V was trimmed by 5 bases and J by 5 bases, leaving 12 bases between them. This CDR3 reads CASSPTSTETQYF. CDR3 coding DNA: TGTGCCAGCAGCCCCACTAGTACGGAGACCCAGTACTTC.